These T cell receptor beta chains were read from a single sample in a study of STAT5B mutations in CD4+ large granular lymphocyte leukemia. The assay was immunoSEQ multiplex PCR, and TCRdb's table has in-frame clones only and misses some. The repertoire holds tens of thousands of clones, with about four fifths as singletons. The sequencing input was CD4+ T cells from blood buffy coats. The receptors were gathered from a human donor in good health. Both conserved end residues are part of each CDR3. The order of the fields is D gene, J gene, V gene, clone size, CDR3 length, CDR3 DNA, CDR3 protein. The D gene is left open where the match is weak. Where a row states a size, it is once, few, many or the class of an expanded clone; other rows omit it.

>TRBD1|TRBJ2-7|TRBV7-9|few|13
TGTGCCAGCAGCGGACAGGGGCCGGAGGAGCAGTACTTC
CASSGQGPEEQYF
>TRBD2|TRBJ2-5|TRBV30|-|16
TGTGCCTGGAGTGTAGGGATAGCGGGGACCCAAGAGACCCAGTACTTC
CAWSVGIAGTQETQYF
>-|TRBJ1-5|TRBV10-3|once|18
TGTGCCATCAGTGAGTCCGACTGGGCACAGGGTCAGGGGAGGTCCCAGCATTTT
CAISESDWAQGQGRSQHF
>-|TRBJ2-3|TRBV5-1|-|14
TGCGCCAGCAGCTTGGGCTCTATTTCAGATACGCAGTATTTT
CASSLGSISDTQYF
>TRBD2|TRBJ2-5|TRBV9|-|16
TGTGCCAGCGGCGGGGGACTAGCGGGTTCACAAGAGACCCAGTACTTC
CASGGGLAGSQETQYF
>-|TRBJ1-5|TRBV6-1|-|11
TGTGCCAGCAGGAGCAATCAGCCCCAGCATTTT
CASRSNQPQHF
>TRBD1|TRBJ2-7|TRBV5-4|-|15
TGTGCCAGCAGCCCCCAGGGGGTCCGGACGTCCGAGCAGTACTTC
CASSPQGVRTSEQYF
>-|TRBJ1-2|TRBV4-3|-|15
TGCGCCAGCAGCCAAGATCCGGCTTCTATGGCTAGCTACACCTTC
CASSQDPASMASYTF
>TRBD2|TRBJ2-3|TRBV19|-|14
TGTGCCAGTAGTATAGCGGGGGGGCAAGATACGCAGTATTTT
CASSIAGGQDTQYF
>-|TRBJ1-2|TRBV28|-|14
TGTGCCAGCAGTTTAGGACAGCTATGGAAAGGCTACACCTTC
CASSLGQLWKGYTF
>-|TRBJ2-5|TRBV7-7|once|14
TGTGCCAGCAGCGAGGGAGGGGGGCTAGAGACCCAGTACTTC
CASSEGGGLETQYF
>-|TRBJ1-2|TRBV5-6|-|11
TGTGCCAGCAGCTTCGACAGGGGCTACACCTTC
CASSFDRGYTF
>TRBD1|TRBJ1-3|TRBV9|-|14
TGTGCCAGCAGCCCGACAGGGGACGGAAACACCATATATTTT
CASSPTGDGNTIYF
>-|TRBJ2-3|TRBV5-6|-|18
TGTGCCAGCAGCTTGGCCAACGTCGGGGGGCCTGGCACAGATACGCAGTATTTT
CASSLANVGGPGTDTQYF
>-|TRBJ1-2|TRBV6-1|-|15
TGTGCCAGCAGGCGAACGGGGTCCTGGAACTATGGCTACACCTTC
CASRRTGSWNYGYTF
>-|TRBJ2-3|TRBV6-1|-|15
TGTGCCAGCAGTGAAATAAATTACAGCACAGATACGCAGTATTTT
CASSEINYSTDTQYF
>-|TRBJ1-1|TRBV19|-|16
TGTGCCAGTAGTCCCCCTCTGGGACAAGCGAACACTGAAGCTTTCTTT
CASSPPLGQANTEAFF
>-|TRBJ2-3|TRBV6-5|-|13
TGTGCCAGCAGACCTGACCAAAAGAATACGCAGTATTTT
CASRPDQKNTQYF
>-|TRBJ2-1|TRBV28|few|15
TGTGCCAGCTACGAGGCATCGAGCTCCTACAATGAGCAGTTCTTC
CASYEASSSYNEQFF
>-|TRBJ2-5|TRBV9|-|13
TGTGCCAGCACCCCCTTTGACCAAGAGACCCAGTACTTC
CASTPFDQETQYF
>TRBD1|TRBJ1-1|TRBV9|-|13
TGTGCCAGCAGCCCACTACAGGGGGCAAGGGCTTTCTTT
CASSPLQGARAFF
>TRBD1|TRBJ2-5|TRBV11-1|once|15
TGTGCCAGCAGCCCCGGGACAGCACTACAAGAGACCCAGTACTTC
CASSPGTALQETQYF
>-|TRBJ2-6|TRBV27|-|16
TGTGCCAGCAGTTTACGCCCTAACTCTGGGGCCAACGTCCTGACTTTC
CASSLRPNSGANVLTF
>-|TRBJ2-7|TRBV25-1|-|15
TGTGCCAGCAGTGAAATGGCAGGGGTAGAAGGCGAGCAGTACTTC
CASSEMAGVEGEQYF
>-|TRBJ2-1|TRBV2|-|13
TGTGCCAGCGTACGGGACAACTACAATGAGCAGTTCTTC
CASVRDNYNEQFF
>-|TRBJ2-7|TRBV28|-|14
TGTGCCAGCAGAACACCCGGGCCCTCCTACGAGCAGTACTTC
CASRTPGPSYEQYF
>TRBD1|TRBJ2-7|TRBV18|-|14
TGTGCCAGCTCACCCCCGGGACAGAACTACGAGCAGTACTTC
CASSPPGQNYEQYF
>-|TRBJ1-2|TRBV30|-|13
TGTGCCTGGGGCCCGTTGGATAACTATGGCTACACCTTC
CAWGPLDNYGYTF
>-|TRBJ2-3|TRBV2|-|14
TGTGCCAGCAGTGATGGCTTCCGCACAGATACGCAGTATTTT
CASSDGFRTDTQYF
>-|TRBJ1-1|TRBV9|-|15
TGTGCCAGCAGCGTAGAAGTTATCCCCCCCACTGAAGCTTTCTTT
CASSVEVIPPTEAFF